The rows below give T cell receptor beta chains drawn from one sample of a study of cytomegalovirus exposure and HLA in healthy donors. Method: immunoSEQ multiplex PCR; TCRdb's copy keeps in-frame clones and lacks some. The sample spans 60,000 to 90,000 clones; the ten largest clones claim approximately 4.5%. The sequenced material came from PBMCs. The receptors were gathered from a woman aged 40 to 50 in good health and CMV-seropositive. Both conserved end residues are part of each CDR3. A D gene is named only where the DNA matches it firmly.

j_call v_call d_call cdr3_length cdr3_nt cdr3_aa
TRBJ2-2 TRBV5-1 TRBD1 14 TGCGCCAGCAGCTTGGGGACAGGGGGTCGGGAGCTGTTTTTT CASSLGTGGRELFF
TRBJ2-4 TRBV11-2 TRBD2 15 TGTGCCAGCAGCTTAGATAGGACTAGCTCAAACATTCAGTACTTC CASSLDRTSSNIQYF
TRBJ1-2 TRBV4-1 . 16 TGCGCCAGCAGCCAAGATCGCCTTGCCGGTCTTCTAGGCTACACCTTC CASSQDRLAGLLGYTF
TRBJ2-1 TRBV7-8 TRBD2 18 TGTGCCAGCAGCTCTATCCATGGGACTAGCGGGAGAAGGGAGGAGCAGTTCTTC CASSSIHGTSGRREEQFF
TRBJ1-2 TRBV2 TRBD1 14 TGTGCCAGCAGTGTCGAAGGGACAGGCTATGGCTACACCTTC CASSVEGTGYGYTF
TRBJ2-5 TRBV18 TRBD2 18 TGTGCCAGCTCACCCGAACTAGCGGGAGGGCCCGGGCAAGAGACCCAGTACTTC CASSPELAGGPGQETQYF
TRBJ1-1 TRBV27 TRBD1 17 TGTGCCAGCAGTTTATGGGGACAGGGGGGACTGAACACTGAAGCTTTCTTT CASSLWGQGGLNTEAFF
TRBJ2-7 TRBV5-1 TRBD2 15 TGCGCCAGCAGCTTGGCGCTAGCGGGGAACTACGAGCAGTACTTC CASSLALAGNYEQYF
TRBJ1-2 TRBV9 TRBD1 14 TGTGCCAGCAGCGTAGGTGGGACAGGGAATGGCTACACCTTC CASSVGGTGNGYTF
TRBJ2-1 TRBV28 TRBD2 16 TGTGCCAGCAGTTCCGCCCTACTAGCGGGACACGGTGAGCAGTTCTTC CASSSALLAGHGEQFF
TRBJ2-1 TRBV19 TRBD2 16 TGTGCCAGTAGTTTTCCCATAGCGGGAGCAAGGAATGAGCAGTTCTTC CASSFPIAGARNEQFF
TRBJ1-2 TRBV2 . 14 TGTGCCAGCCGAAAGGGGGAAAGCGTGTATGGCTACACCTTC CASRKGESVYGYTF
TRBJ2-7 TRBV7-2 . 17 TGTGCCAGCAGCACCCAGCCAGGGGGGATAAGCTCCTACGAGCAGTACTTC CASSTQPGGISSYEQYF
TRBJ1-1 TRBV6-1 TRBD1 15 TGTGCCAGCAGTCCTGACAGGGGGCAAGGCACTGAAGCTTTCTTT CASSPDRGQGTEAFF
TRBJ2-5 TRBV7-2 TRBD2 15 TGTGCCAGCAGCTCACTAGCGGGGGGCTCGGAGACCCAGTACTTC CASSSLAGGSETQYF
TRBJ1-4 TRBV5-1 . 14 TGCGCCAGCAGCTTGGCCCCAGGGAATGAAAAACTGTTTTTT CASSLAPGNEKLFF
TRBJ1-1 TRBV5-1 . 15 TGCGCCAGCAGCTTGCACAGTAAAGTGAACACTGAAGCTTTCTTT CASSLHSKVNTEAFF
TRBJ1-1 TRBV4-1 . 14 TGCGCCAGCAGCCAAGAGTTAGGGGACACTGAAGCTTTCTTT CASSQELGDTEAFF
TRBJ2-7 TRBV2 . 15 TGTGCCAGCAGTAGCGGGACAGGCCACCCCTACGAGCAGTACTTC CASSSGTGHPYEQYF
TRBJ1-6 TRBV7-9 TRBD1 12 TGTGCCAGCAGCCAGGGGGATTCACCCCTCCACTTT CASSQGDSPLHF
TRBJ2-5 TRBV5-1 TRBD1 17 TGCGCCAGCAGCGCCTCAGGACCGGGACAGAGGGAGGAGACCCAGTACTTC CASSASGPGQREETQYF
TRBJ1-2 TRBV5-8 TRBD1 15 TGTGCCAGCAGGATTAGAGGGGGCGCCGGCTATGGCTACACCTTC CASRIRGGAGYGYTF
TRBJ2-3 TRBV6-6 . 15 TGTGCCAGCACCCGCTCGAGGAGTAACACAGATACGCAGTATTTT CASTRSRSNTDTQYF
TRBJ2-7 TRBV7-9 . 15 TGTGCCAGCAGCTCCCGGGACAAAAGGTCCTACGAGCAGTACTTC CASSSRDKRSYEQYF
TRBJ2-6 TRBV4-2 . 17 TGTGCCAGCAGCCAAGGGACACTGAACTCTGGGGCCAACGTCCTGACTTTC CASSQGTLNSGANVLTF
TRBJ2-3 TRBV11-1 TRBD1 16 TGTGCCAGCGGGACCCGGGACAGGGTTTACACAGATACGCAGTATTTT CASGTRDRVYTDTQYF
TRBJ2-7 TRBV19 TRBD1 16 TGTGCCAGTAGTCGACTCGGACAGGGGACGTCCTACGAGCAGTACTTC CASSRLGQGTSYEQYF
TRBJ2-3 TRBV6-6 . 15 TGTGCCATCCAGCTGGAGAATAGTGGGACAGATACGCAGTATTTT CAIQLENSGTDTQYF
TRBJ2-7 TRBV2 TRBD2 14 TGTGCCAGCAGTGGCTCTAGCGGATCCTACGAGCAGTACTTC CASSGSSGSYEQYF
TRBJ2-7 TRBV6-5 . 14 TGTGCCAGCAGTTACTCGGAGGGCCGCTACGAGCAGTACTTC CASSYSEGRYEQYF
TRBJ2-3 TRBV6-6 TRBD1 16 TGTGCCAGCAGCCACTCCGGGACAGGGGTCTCAGATACGCAGTATTTT CASSHSGTGVSDTQYF
TRBJ1-6 TRBV6-5 . 13 TGCGCCAGCAGGATCAGGGGTTCTTCACCCCTCCACTTT CASRIRGSSPLHF
TRBJ2-7 TRBV19 . 15 TGTGCCAGTAGCAGCAGTGTTGGAGACCCCTACGAGCAGTACTTC CASSSSVGDPYEQYF
TRBJ1-2 TRBV7-2 . 15 TGTGCCAGCAGCTTAGCGGGGTGGGACTTCTATGGCTACACCTTC CASSLAGWDFYGYTF
TRBJ2-7 TRBV2 . 15 TGTGCCAAAACACTCTGGGGACTTTCAGTGGACGAGCAGTACTTC CAKTLWGLSVDEQYF
TRBJ2-1 TRBV2 . 13 TGTGCCAGCAATGATAGACCCTCGGGTGAGCAGTTCTTC CASNDRPSGEQFF
TRBJ2-1 TRBV19 TRBD1 14 TGTGCCAGTAGTATCCAGGACAGGGTGAATGAGCAGTTCTTC CASSIQDRVNEQFF
TRBJ2-5 TRBV15 TRBD2 15 TGTGCCACCAGCCGGCGTCTAGCGGGGAGCCCGCAGCAGTACTTC CATSRRLAGSPQQYF
TRBJ1-2 TRBV7-2 TRBD1 12 TGTGCCAGCTGGCAGGGGGACTATGGCTACACCTTC CASWQGDYGYTF
TRBJ2-5 TRBV7-2 . 15 TGTGCCAGCAGCTTTTATCGGGGGAAGGTCGAGACCCAGTACTTC CASSFYRGKVETQYF
TRBJ1-1 TRBV18 TRBD1 17 TGTGCCAGCTCACCTCGACTCCCGGGACAGGCTGGAGGGGGAGCTTTCTTT CASSPRLPGQAGGGAFF
TRBJ1-1 TRBV12-2 . 17 TGTGCAAGTCGCCCTTTTGAGGAACAGGGACTGAACACTGAAGCTTTCTTT CASRPFEEQGLNTEAFF
TRBJ2-7 TRBV7-2 . 14 TGTGCCAGCAGCTTAGCCGGGGAGGTCTACGAGCAGTACTTC CASSLAGEVYEQYF
TRBJ2-6 TRBV6-4 TRBD1 16 TGTGCCAGCAGTGGGACAGGGGGCTCTGGGGCCAACGTCCTGACTTTC CASSGTGGSGANVLTF
TRBJ1-1 TRBV6-1 . 14 TGTGCCAGCAGTGTTGCAGGGGCAGGGACTGAAGCTTTCTTT CASSVAGAGTEAFF
TRBJ2-3 TRBV5-1 . 15 TGCGCCAGCTATGGTAGGACTCCCGGCACAGATACGCAGTATTTT CASYGRTPGTDTQYF
TRBJ1-4 TRBV15 TRBD1 16 TGTGCCACCAGCAGAGAAAGAGGGGGCGCGGGTGAAAAACTGTTTTTT CATSRERGGAGEKLFF
TRBJ2-7 TRBV10-2 TRBD2 14 TGCGCCAGCAGTGAGACTAGCGGTACCTACGAGCAGTACTTC CASSETSGTYEQYF
TRBJ2-1 TRBV5-1 TRBD2 15 TGCGCCAGCAGATTCCTAGCGGGAGTAGGCAATGAACAGTTCTTC CASRFLAGVGNEQFF